Following are 27 T cell receptor beta chains from one sample sequenced in a study of blood T cells in healthy people across ages. Combining a sample-barcoded 5' primer with a J-beta primer mix, a second PCR ran for roughly 7 to 11 cycles. Via MiXCR, TCRdb re-called the 5' RACE reads, giving one row per CDR3 protein. The sample consists of approximately 400,000 distinct CDR3 sequences, about 52% of them appearing once. The sequenced sample was blood. The receptors come from a man aged 55 to 69 in good health.

The chain joins TRBV24-1 to TRBJ2-1; D gene uncertain. This CDR3 contains 11 residues. Germline assignment: CDR1 KGHDR and CDR2 SFDVKD. The germline V and J ends were trimmed by 7 bases and 4 bases, with 4 bases remaining between them. The CDR3 reads CATREYNEQFF. In DNA, the CDR3 is TGTGCCACCAGAGAATACAATGAGCAGTTCTTC.

Concerning this clonotype: The germline gene is not matched at one end of the junction; a read error may be the cause. The chain uses TRBV11-3 and TRBJ2-1, with 8 bases fitting TRBD2. The CDR3 covers 16 residues. In germline, CDR1 is SGHNT, CDR2 YENEEA. DNA of the CDR3: TGCGCCAGCAGCTTCTCCCGGGAGGGCTTAGGAAATGAGCAGTTCTTC. This gives the protein CASSFSREGLGNEQFF. The complete variable domain, with remaining parts taken from reference TRBV11-3 and TRBJ2-1, reads EAGVVQSPRYKIIEKKQPVAFWCNPISGHNTLYWYLQNLGQGPELLIRYENEEAVDDSQLPKDRFSAERLKGVDSTLKIQPAELGDSAVYLCASSFSREGLGNEQFFGPGTRLTVL.

The CDR3 protein is CASSIRDGGQGYTF. The CDR3, as DNA: TGTGCCAGTAGTATCCGGGACGGAGGTCAGGGCTACACCTTC. This rearrangement joins TRBV28 to TRBJ1-2; TRBD1 might be the D (5 bases). This CDR3 region has 14 residues. The germline gives CDR1 MDHEN, CDR2 SYDVKM. V lost 9 bases and J 8 bases, leaving 22 bases between the germline ends.

V usage is TRBV12-3 or TRBV12-4 and J usage is TRBJ2-3, with a tentative D call TRBD1 (6 bases). The CDR3 spans 14 residues. V gave up 7 bases and J gave up 1 base, with 12 bases separating them. CDR3 nucleotide sequence: TGTGCCAGCAAGTCGGGACACCGCACAGATACGCAGTATTTT. The encoded protein is CASKSGHRTDTQYF.

For this clonotype: A much larger clone differs by one base, so this may be a read error. The V and J genes are TRBV20-1 and TRBJ2-4, with TRBD1 identical over 9 bases. The end of the DNA aligns better with TRBJ2-7, so the J call may be wrong. Germline CDR1 and CDR2: DFQATT and SNEGSKA (reference sequence). This CDR3 is 14 amino acids long. This CDR3 reads CSASGTGTAYEQYF. CDR3 coding DNA: TGCAGTGCTTCCGGGACAGGGACAGCCTACGAGCAGTACTTC.

In its sample, this clonotype was seen once. The rearrangement joins TRBV2 to TRBJ2-4, with D possibly matching TRBD2 (5 bases). With the DNA end fitting TRBJ2-5 better, the J assignment may be wrong. Germline V gene data show CDR1 as SNHLY and CDR2 as FYNNEI. CDR3 length equals 14 residues. CDR3 residues: CASRRAEPEETQYF. CDR3 nucleotides: TGTGCCAGCAGAAGAGCGGAACCAGAAGAGACCCAGTACTTC.

This rearrangement joins TRBV28 to TRBJ2-4; TRBD1 is a possible D gene (7 bases). The J call may not be correct, given that the DNA end is closer to TRBJ2-7. Germline CDR1 reads MDHEN; CDR2 reads SYDVKM. This CDR3 spans 16 amino acids. CDR3 DNA sequence: TGTGCCAGCAGTTTAGCCGGGACAGTCGGAGGGTACGAGCAGTACTTC. It codes for CASSLAGTVGGYEQYF.

This clonotype was counted between two and nine times. The V call is TRBV20-1, the J call TRBJ2-7; TRBD1 might be the D (5 bases). Germline values: CDR1 DFQATT, CDR2 SNEGSKA (reference sequence). V was pared by 5 bases and J by 2 bases, with 10 bases between. The CDR3 extends over 12 amino acids. The CDR3 DNA is TGCAGTGCTGATGACAGCACCTACGAGCAGTACTTC. Translating it yields CSADDSTYEQYF.

This clonotype appeared a single time. The chain combines TRBV20-1 with TRBJ2-7; the match to TRBD2 covers 10 bases. The germline V gene encodes CDR1 DFQATT and CDR2 SNEGSKA (reference sequence). The J segment lost 1 base and the V segment lost 3 bases, leaving 9 bases of the junction unmatched. The CDR3 covers 16 residues. Written as DNA, the CDR3 is TGCAGTGCTAGGGGGCTAGCGGGAGATACATCCTACGAGCAGTACTTC. Encoded protein: CSARGLAGDTSYEQYF.

This rearrangement joins TRBV5-1 to TRBJ2-1; 11 bases map to TRBD2. The CDR3 is 16 amino acids. J gave up 6 bases and V 0 bases, and 5 bases lay outside the gene matches. Germline-derived CDR1 and CDR2 are SGHRS and YFSETQ. CDR3 residues: CASSLETSGIRNEQFF. The CDR3, as DNA: TGCGCCAGCAGCTTGGAGACTAGCGGGATCCGCAATGAGCAGTTCTTC.

In this sample, this clonotype turned up a few times. The genes are TRBV9 and TRBJ2-3; TRBD2 matches 7 bases. V lost 0 bases, J lost 3 bases, and 7 bases stayed unmatched. Germline CDR1 and CDR2: SGDLS and YYNGEE. The CDR3 covers 16 residues. CDR3 sequence: CASSVEAGRETDTQYF. CDR3 sequence (DNA): TGTGCCAGCAGCGTAGAAGCGGGGAGGGAAACAGATACGCAGTATTTT.

This clonotype came up a few times. V gene TRBV5-6 combines with J gene TRBJ2-7; 9 nucleotides align to TRBD1. CDR3 size: 15 residues. Trimming cost V 3 bases and J 2 bases; bases outside gene matches: 6. Germline assignment: CDR1 SGHDT and CDR2 YYEEEE. CDR3 bases: TGTGCCAGCAGCTCCGGGACAGGGAGCGCCTACGAGCAGTACTTC. This sequence encodes CASSSGTGSAYEQYF.

The CDR3 DNA sequence: TGTGCCAGCAGCTTGCTTCCGGGACAGGATAGACATACGCAGTATTTT. Its translation is CASSLLPGQDRHTQYF. The chain recombines TRBV7-9 with TRBJ2-3, with 8 bases aligning to TRBD1. CDR1 and CDR2 (germline): SEHNR, FQNEAQ (reference sequence). The CDR3 totals 16 residues. Trimming took 3 bases from V and 7 from J; bases not matched to a gene: 12.

The chain joins TRBV20-1 to TRBJ1-6, with D perhaps TRBD1 (5 bases). Germline V gene sequence: CDR1 DFQATT, CDR2 SNEGSKA (reference sequence). The germline V and J ends were trimmed by 3 bases and 6 bases, with 15 bases remaining between them. This CDR3 has 15 amino acids. The CDR3 nucleotides read TGCAGTGCTAGTTCCCAGGGTGGGGGTAATTCACCCCTCCACTTT. Its translation is CSASSQGGGNSPLHF.

The genes are TRBV20-1 and TRBJ2-4; D unclear. The germline V gene has CDR1 DFQATT and CDR2 SNEGSKA (reference sequence). The CDR3 is 13 residues long. Deletions cut 6 bases from V and 8 bases from J, with 17 bases between. The CDR3 sequence is CSANGPLGDIQYF. CDR3 nucleotide sequence: TGCAGTGCCAACGGGCCCCTAGGAGACATTCAGTACTTC.

V and J are TRBV20-1 and TRBJ1-6; D might be TRBD1 (5 bases). V was pared by 0 bases and J by 10 bases, with 13 bases between. This CDR3 comprises 14 residues. The germline CDR1 and CDR2 sequences are DFQATT and SNEGSKA (reference sequence). The CDR3 reads CSAREGSGQSPLHF. Written as DNA, the CDR3 is TGCAGTGCTAGAGAGGGGTCGGGGCAATCACCCCTCCACTTT.

The rearrangement uses TRBV20-1 and TRBJ2-4; possibly TRBD2 for D (6 bases). Germline CDR1 and CDR2: DFQATT and SNEGSKA (reference sequence). This CDR3 region has 15 residues. Trimming left V 2 bases short and J 0 bases short, with 11 bases between. CDR3 residues: CSARPGGLAKNIQYF. In DNA, the CDR3 is TGCAGTGCTAGACCCGGGGGTCTAGCCAAAAACATTCAGTACTTC.

The chain carries TRBV9 and TRBJ2-4; TRBD2 agrees at 10 bases. The DNA end favors TRBJ2-7, so the J call may be wrong. Germline assignment: CDR1 SGDLS and CDR2 YYNGEE. The CDR3 is 17 residues long. CDR3 amino acids: CASSAGSSGRAISEQYF. CDR3 nucleotides: TGTGCCAGCAGCGCAGGGTCAAGCGGGAGGGCCATCTCCGAGCAGTACTTC.

The rearrangement uses TRBV5-1 and TRBJ2-6; a weak D match, TRBD1 (6 bases). This CDR3 is 16 amino acids long. From germline, CDR1 is SGHRS and CDR2 YFSETQ. Trimming took 3 bases from V and 0 from J, leaving 10 bases between them. The CDR3 nucleotides read TGCGCCAGCAGCTCTACAGGGAGCTCTGGGGCCAACGTCCTGACTTTC. This translates into CASSSTGSSGANVLTF.

The rearrangement uses TRBV7-9 and TRBJ2-5; 7 bases agree with TRBD1. The CDR3 runs to 15 residues. The V gene end was trimmed by 5 bases and the J gene end by 0 bases; junction bases not matched to a gene: 6. Looked up from germline, CDR1 is SEHNR and CDR2 is FQNEAQ (reference sequence). In DNA, the CDR3 is TGTGCCAGCAGCCGGGACAGAAGCAACCAAGAGACCCAGTACTTC. Its translation: CASSRDRSNQETQYF.

The V and J genes are TRBV11-2 and TRBJ2-3; D not resolved. Germline CDR1 reads SGHAT; CDR2 reads FQNNGV. Trimming took 2 bases from V and 4 from J, leaving 7 bases between them. This CDR3 is 13 amino acids long. CDR3 DNA: TGTGCCAGCAGCTTACACCGGGCAGATACGCAGTATTTT. This encodes CASSLHRADTQYF.

The table lists this clonotype with a few counts. The chain uses TRBV7-2 and TRBJ1-2; D remains ambiguous. Per germline, CDR1 SGHTA and CDR2 FQGNSA. V was pared by 1 base and J by 5 bases, with 11 bases between. This CDR3 has 14 residues. CDR3: CASSLEIQVYGYTF. In DNA form, the CDR3 reads TGTGCCAGCAGCTTAGAAATCCAGGTTTATGGCTACACCTTC.

In regard to this clonotype: The junction differs from germline at one of its ends, possibly a read error. The J gene is TRBJ1-2, the V gene TRBV10-1; D possibly corresponds to TRBD1 (5 bases). CDR1 WNHNN and CDR2 SYGVQD come from the germline V gene (reference sequence). CDR3 length equals 13 residues. CDR3 residues: CASGESRGRGYTF. DNA of the CDR3: TGCGCCAGCGGTGAGTCGAGGGGTCGGGGCTATACCTTC.

The genes are TRBV6-2 or TRBV6-3 and TRBJ2-1; D is undetermined. The J call may not be correct, given that the DNA end is closer to TRBJ2-7. Germline assignment: CDR1 MNHEY and CDR2 SVGEGT. CDR3 size: 15 residues. This chain's CDR3 is CASSYQQFSYNEQYF. In nucleotides, the CDR3 is TGTGCCAGCAGTTACCAGCAATTCTCCTACAATGAGCAGTACTTC.

The chain recombines TRBV24-1 with TRBJ2-5; D possibly corresponds to TRBD1 (6 bases). Trimming left V 5 bases short and J 11 bases short, with 17 bases between. Germline assignment: CDR1 KGHDR and CDR2 SFDVKD. The CDR3 is 13 amino acids. The CDR3 bases are TGTGCCACCAGTGCCCCCGGGGACAATGAGCAGTACTTC. Translated, it gives CATSAPGDNEQYF.

The chain employs TRBV6-1 and TRBJ1-2; unclear D gene. Germline CDR1 reads MNHNS; CDR2 reads SASEGT. V was shortened by 2 bases and J by 2 bases, with 12 bases between the two germline ends. This CDR3 spans 15 amino acids. CDR3 amino acids: CASSESWSSNYGYTF. CDR3 nucleotide sequence: TGTGCCAGCAGTGAAAGCTGGAGCAGCAACTATGGCTACACCTTC.

The chain's CDR3 is CASSDRAAPYEQYF. CDR3 nucleotides: TGCGCCAGCAGCGACAGGGCGGCTCCCTACGAGCAGTACTTC. The chain links TRBV5-1 to TRBJ2-7; TRBD1 aligns across 7 bases. The CDR3 totals 14 residues. Looked up from germline, CDR1 is SGHRS and CDR2 is YFSETQ. Losses at the gene ends were 4 bases for V and 2 bases for J; bases not matched to a gene: 6.